The clone carrying this T cell receptor beta chain was picked up one time. Treatment described: roughly 18 received Ad26.COV2.S at low or high dose, single or two shots; about 5 received placebo; per-sample allocation not given. Repertoires come from day 63 after the first vaccine or placebo injection. V lost 4 bases and J 0 bases, leaving 16 bases between the germline ends. This CDR3 contains 17 residues. Per germline, CDR1 PRHDT and CDR2 FYEKMQ (reference sequence). These data are taken from a study of Ad26.COV2.S vaccination and SARS-CoV-2 variants. TCRdb keeps only in-frame clones here, not all; method: immunoSEQ multiplex PCR. The sample has hundreds of thousands of clones, about 87% seen once; the top ten hold around 6.6%.

The specimen was peripheral blood, collected in a trial of Ad26.COV2.S vaccine versus placebo. The chain joins TRBV13 to TRBJ2-1, with TRBD1 as a possible D gene (6 bases). This receptor was obtained from a person between 18 and 59 years old who received the Ad26.COV2.S COVID-19 vaccine or a placebo. DNA for the CDR3: TGTGCCAGCAGCTCGACAGACAGGTCAAGCTCCTACAATGAGCAGTTCTTC. Its protein is CASSSTDRSSSYNEQFF.